These 14 T cell receptor beta chains share one sample of origin, sequenced in a study of beta chain features in type 1 diabetes listed by TCRdb under 2018. Here is what the overall study found, with its caveats: A moderate but significant shortening of TCRB CDR3 length was observed in type 1 diabetes patients in all four CD4+ subsets.

Library construction relied on the immunoSEQ multiplex PCR assay. The entire isolated RNA was reverse transcribed using the High Capacity cDNA Reverse Transcription Kit, and thus expressed TCRB transcripts were sequenced. As stored in TCRdb, this immuneACCESS dataset retains in-frame rearrangements with V and J assigned. A fraction of the clones does not appear; measured against another copy, unresolved V genes explain less than half of the discrepancy, and the remainder lacks a known reason. Recorded for this sample are 300,000 or so clones; less than 15% of them occurred a single time. The ten largest clones take up roughly 0.015% of the sample. Antigen specificity for these receptors is unknown. Source material: naive CD4+ T cells from blood. The cell subset or site label, read with the paper, signifies: true naive CD4+ T cells. These TCRs come from a woman under 30 with type 1 diabetes.

This clone has a count of ten or more. The genes are TRBV29-1 and TRBJ2-1; tentatively, D is TRBD1 (6 bases). This CDR3 has 13 residues. Germline lookup yields CDR1 SQVTM and CDR2 ANQGSEA. Trimming took off 4 bases at V and 2 bases at J, with 9 bases between the two ends. The CDR3 sequence: CSVAGQAYNEQFF. CDR3 coding DNA: TGCAGCGTTGCGGGACAAGCCTACAATGAGCAGTTCTTC.

A few counts support this clone. The chain is built from TRBV10-3 and TRBJ2-5; maybe TRBD2 (6 bases). Looked up from germline, CDR1 is ENHRY and CDR2 is SYGVKD. The CDR3 extends over 14 amino acids. V was cut by 6 bases and J by 6 bases, with 17 bases left in between. The CDR3 bases are TGTGCCATCAGCCGACTAGTAGATGTGCAGACCCAGTACTTC. Amino acids: CAISRLVDVQTQYF.

The gene calls are TRBV4-2 and TRBJ2-1, with 9 bases aligning to TRBD2. The germline gives CDR1 LGHNA, CDR2 YNFKEQ. CDR3 length: 19 residues. J gave up 2 bases and V 8 bases, and 19 bases lay outside the gene matches. CDR3 in amino acids: CASARHPAGGGGAYNEQFF. Written as DNA, the CDR3 is TGTGCCAGCGCCCGGCATCCAGCGGGAGGAGGTGGGGCCTACAATGAGCAGTTCTTC.

This clone was found a few times. The chain links TRBV20-1 to TRBJ2-1; D not resolved. This CDR3 contains 10 residues. With 8 bases removed from V and 7 bases from J, the gap between germline ends came to 9 bases. Looked up from germline, CDR1 is DFQATT and CDR2 is SNEGSKA (reference sequence). The CDR3 nucleotides read TGCAGTCCATGGGCTAATGAGCAGTTCTTC. Translated, it gives CSPWANEQFF.

The chain recombines TRBV5-6 with TRBJ1-5; D remains ambiguous. Trimming left V 7 bases short and J 4 bases short, with 6 bases between. The CDR3 covers 11 residues. Germline loops: CDR1 SGHDT, CDR2 YYEEEE. The DNA for the CDR3 is TGTGCCAGCTCAAAAAATCAGCCCCAGCATTTT. Protein product: CASSKNQPQHF.

This clone was observed a handful of times. This chain uses TRBV5-1 with TRBJ2-1; TRBD2 matches at 11 bases. J was trimmed by 8 bases and V by 9 bases; bases with no gene match: 13. Germline CDR1 is SGHRS and CDR2 is YFSETQ. This CDR3 has 15 amino acids. CDR3 in DNA: TGCGCCACCGGGGCTCGACTAGCGGGAAGGGATGAGCAGTTCTTC. Translation gives CATGARLAGRDEQFF.

This clone came up a few times. V and J are TRBV2 and TRBJ2-5; 14 bases agree with TRBD2. Trimming cost V 6 bases and J 6 bases; bases outside gene matches: 3. The CDR3 covers 14 residues. Germline V gene lookup returns CDR1 SNHLY and CDR2 FYNNEI. Here the CDR3 DNA reads TGTGCCAGCAGAGGGACTAGCGGGAGACAGACCCAGTACTTC. It encodes CASRGTSGRQTQYF. The full variable domain, with the rest looked up from reference TRBV2 and TRBJ2-5, is EPEVTQTPSHQVTQMGQEVILRCVPISNHLYFYWYRQILGQKVEFLVSFYNNEISEKSEIFDDQFSVERPDGSNFTLKIRSTKLEDSAMYFCASRGTSGRQTQYFGPGTRLLVL.

The chain has TRBV28 and TRBJ2-5; 7 bases are shared with TRBD2. The CDR3 spans 15 residues. Germline lookup yields CDR1 MDHEN and CDR2 SYDVKM. V lost 7 bases, J lost 1 base, and 9 bases stayed unmatched. CDR3: CASKGSGAFQETQYF. The DNA of the CDR3 is TGTGCCAGCAAGGGGAGCGGGGCCTTCCAAGAGACCCAGTACTTC. Drawing the rest from reference TRBV28 and TRBJ2-5, the complete variable domain is DVKVTQSSRYLVKRTGEKVFLECVQDMDHENMFWYRQDPGLGLRLIYFSYDVKMKEKGDIPEGYSVSREKKERFSLILESASTNQTSMYLCASKGSGAFQETQYFGPGTRLLVL.

Points on this clone: Since a much larger clone is just one base distant, this may be a read error. The sample carries other DNA sequences with the same CDR3. The genes are TRBV7-2 and TRBJ2-3; D is ambiguous. Trimming took 4 bases from V and 0 from J, leaving 2 bases between them. From germline, CDR1 is SGHTA and CDR2 FQGNSA. There are 12 residues in the CDR3. The CDR3 sequence is CASSSSTDTQYF. The CDR3 DNA reads TGTGCCAGCAGCTCTAGCACAGATACGCAGTATTTT.

This clone was seen more than once but under ten times. This chain uses TRBV19 with TRBJ2-1; D might be TRBD2 (6 bases). The CDR3 is made up of 13 amino acids. Germline values: CDR1 LNHDA, CDR2 SQIVND (reference sequence). V was shortened by 6 bases and J by 4 bases, with 10 bases between the two germline ends. The chain's CDR3 is CASREGEYNEQFF. The CDR3 nucleotides are TGTGCCAGTAGGGAGGGAGAGTACAATGAGCAGTTCTTC. Variable domain in full (rest from reference TRBV19 and TRBJ2-1): DGGITQSPKYLFRKEGQNVTLSCEQNLNHDAMYWYRQDPGQGLRLIYYSQIVNDFQKGDIAEGYSVSREKKESFPLTVTSAQKNPTAFYLCASREGEYNEQFFGPGTRLTVL.

This clone turned up a few times. The chain employs TRBV5-4 and TRBJ2-4; the D gene is possibly TRBD2 (6 bases). Germline-derived CDR1 and CDR2 are SGHNT and YYREEE (reference sequence). Trimming removed 1 base at V and 1 base at J, with 15 bases between. CDR3 length equals 17 residues. The CDR3 loop is CASSLIETRGAKNIQYF. The CDR3 nucleotides are TGTGCCAGCAGCTTGATAGAGACTAGGGGCGCCAAAAACATTCAGTACTTC.

This clone appeared a few times. This chain links TRBV18 with TRBJ2-7, with 7 nucleotides matching TRBD2. CDR3 length: 13 amino acids. V dropped 3 bases and J dropped 2; count of bases not matched to a gene: 1. Germline CDR1 and CDR2: KGHSH and LQKENI. This CDR3 is CASSPGTTYEQYV. CDR3 nucleotide sequence: TGTGCCAGCTCACCTGGGACTACCTACGAGCAGTACGTC.

This clone occurred a few times. The same CDR3 is also encoded by other DNA sequences in this sample. This rearrangement joins TRBV5-1 to TRBJ2-1, with 8 bases that match TRBD2. The V gene's germline CDR1 is SGHRS and CDR2 YFSETQ. The junction had 1 base not matched to a gene; V was cut back by 1 base and J by 4 bases. The CDR3 is 14 residues long. This chain's CDR3 is CASSLTSGYNEQFF. In DNA, the CDR3 is TGCGCCAGCAGCTTGACTAGCGGATACAATGAGCAGTTCTTC.

This clone has only a few counts. The chain joins TRBV30 to TRBJ1-2; 12 nucleotides align to TRBD1. The V and J ends lost 1 base and 5 bases, in that order; junction bases with no gene match: 8. CDR3 length: 16 amino acids. The germline V gene has CDR1 GTSNPN and CDR2 SVGIG (reference sequence). The CDR3, as DNA: TGTGCCTGGAGTGCCCCTGGGGACAGGGGGCAATATGGCTACACCTTC. This codes for CAWSAPGDRGQYGYTF.